Listed here is a single T cell receptor (beta chain). CDR1 SGHRS and CDR2 YFSETQ come from the germline V gene. CDR3 length: 15 residues. V lost 4 bases, J lost 4 bases, and 4 bases stayed unmatched. The data stem from a study of human T cells and chemical hapten exposure. Study-wide background: Across the whole study, which lasted about 6 months, patients were given diphenylcyclopropenone on the scalp once a week. Small pooled library volume differences chiefly drove per-sample TCR yield variation.

As to time point: pre-sensitization, week 0. Treatment: therapeutic diphenylcyclopropenone sensitization with weekly scalp DPC. Unique molecular identifiers were linked by the library to individual cDNA molecules. MiXCR was run by TCRdb on the RACE reads, yielding one entry per CDR3 protein. The data show over 35,000 distinct CDR3 sequences, roughly a tenth seen once. The chain combines TRBV5-1 with TRBJ2-1; TRBD2 matches 11 bases. This sequence originates from a man aged 25-45 years with alopecia areata. Some clones in this sample may be carry-over from other donors' samples. The material sequenced was whole blood, taken in connection with sensitization to the hapten diphenylcyclopropenone (DPC). Here the CDR3 DNA reads TGCGCCAGCAGCCCGGGACTAGCGGATTACAATGAGCAGTTCTTC. Residues: CASSPGLADYNEQFF. Based on the CDR3 plus reference TRBV5-1 and TRBJ2-1, the full variable domain is KAGVTQTPRYLIKTRGQQVTLSCSPISGHRSVSWYQQTPGQGLQFLFEYFSETQRNKGNFPGRFSGRQFSNSRSEMNVSTLELGDSALYLCASSPGLADYNEQFFGPGTRLTVL.